This TCR beta chain was sequenced for a study of technical replicates of blood from a few donors. CDR1 and CDR2 from the germline V gene are SGHRS and YFSETQ. This CDR3 contains 15 residues. V gave up 6 bases and J gave up 3 bases; unmatched junction bases: 8. Sequencing used immunoSEQ multiplex PCR; TCRdb keeps in-frame clones, though not all of them. Counted here are about 79,000 clones, 75% to 95% occurring once; the ten biggest clones make up approximately 0.4%. The rearrangement uses TRBV5-1 and TRBJ2-2, with 7 bases identical to TRBD1. The source material was T cells isolated from PBMCs. This TCR derives from a human donor in good health. Some clones in this sample may be carry-over from other donors' samples. The CDR3 DNA reads TGCGCCAGCAACAGGGGCAACGTGGACACCGGGGAGCTGTTTTTT. Its protein product is CASNRGNVDTGELFF.